These T cell receptor beta chains were read from a single sample in a study of vaccination and CD4 T cells after COVID-19. The antigens for these receptors are not known. TCRdb re-called the PCR reads with MiXCR, one entry per CDR3 protein. The data hold 4,000 or so distinct CDR3 sequences, with roughly 26% observed a single time. The source material was CD4+ T cells from blood, cultured in vitro. These TCRs come from a human donor in good health. The CDR3 runs from the conserved cysteine through the conserved F or W. The D gene is left open where the match is weak. Size is stated for part of the rows, as once, few or many counts, or as a class when the clone is expanded.

V: TRBV9
D: NA
length: 15
size: NA
J: TRBJ2-7
DNA: TGTGCCAGCAGCGTAGGTGGCAGCCGTTCCTACGAGCAGTACTTC
CDR3: CASSVGGSRSYEQYF

V: TRBV20-1
D: TRBD1
length: 14
size: NA
J: TRBJ2-7
DNA: TGCAGTGCTGGAACCTGGACAGGGAGGTACGAGCAGTACTTC
CDR3: CSAGTWTGRYEQYF

V: TRBV7-2
D: NA
length: 14
size: NA
J: TRBJ2-7
DNA: TGTGCCAGCAGCTTAGCGCCCCGGGGGCAGGAGCAGTACTTC
CDR3: CASSLAPRGQEQYF

V: TRBV5-1
D: TRBD2
length: 16
size: NA
J: TRBJ2-7
DNA: TGCGCCAGCAGCTTGACCCCGAGCGGGGTCTCCTACGAGCAGTACTTC
CDR3: CASSLTPSGVSYEQYF

V: TRBV2
D: NA
length: 14
size: medium-sized
J: TRBJ1-5
DNA: TGTGCCAGCAGTGTTGGAGGGGCCAATCAGCCCCAGCATTTT
CDR3: CASSVGGANQPQHF

V: TRBV7-8
D: NA
length: 14
size: few
J: TRBJ2-1
DNA: TGTGCCAGCAGCTGGGAAAGCTCCTACAATGAGCAGTTCTTC
CDR3: CASSWESSYNEQFF

V: TRBV28
D: NA
length: 16
size: few
J: TRBJ1-5
DNA: TGTGCCAGCAGCCCATTATGGGGTCAGGGAAGGCAGCCCCAGCATTTT
CDR3: CASSPLWGQGRQPQHF

V: TRBV7-2
D: NA
length: 14
size: NA
J: TRBJ1-2
DNA: TGTGCCAGCAGCCCCCAGAGGGGTTACTATGGCTACACCTTC
CDR3: CASSPQRGYYGYTF

V: TRBV6-1
D: NA
length: 13
size: medium-sized
J: TRBJ1-5
DNA: TGTGCCAGCAGGAGCCCCCGGGGGGAGCCCCAGCATTTT
CDR3: CASRSPRGEPQHF

V: TRBV10-2
D: NA
length: 14
size: few
J: TRBJ2-5
DNA: TGCGCCAGCAGCCAAGGGGGTTTTGAAGAGACCCAGTACTTC
CDR3: CASSQGGFEETQYF

V: TRBV30
D: TRBD1
length: 16
size: NA
J: TRBJ1-6
DNA: TGTGCCTGGAGTACAGGGGCGGACTCCTATAATTCACCCCTCCACTTT
CDR3: CAWSTGADSYNSPLHF

V: TRBV5-4
D: NA
length: 15
size: NA
J: TRBJ2-3
DNA: TGTGCCAGCAGCTTCGGCGGGGTGGGCACAGATACGCAGTATTTT
CDR3: CASSFGGVGTDTQYF

V: TRBV28
D: TRBD1
length: 15
size: NA
J: TRBJ1-5
DNA: TGTGCCAGCAGTTCTGCGGGACAGGGATATCAGCCCCAGCATTTT
CDR3: CASSSAGQGYQPQHF

V: TRBV28
D: NA
length: 15
size: NA
J: TRBJ1-1
DNA: TGTGCCAGCAAGGCCGGGGGAGGGCAGAACACTGAAGCTTTCTTT
CDR3: CASKAGGGQNTEAFF

V: TRBV20-1
D: TRBD1
length: 14
size: few
J: TRBJ1-2
DNA: TGCAGTGCTAGAGTTCCAGGGGGGAACTATGGCTACACCTTC
CDR3: CSARVPGGNYGYTF

V: TRBV20-1
D: TRBD2
length: 15
size: NA
J: TRBJ2-7
DNA: TGCAGTGCTGTGGGACTAGCGGGAGTAGTCTACGAGCAGTACTTC
CDR3: CSAVGLAGVVYEQYF

V: TRBV5-1
D: NA
length: 13
size: NA
J: TRBJ1-4
DNA: TGCGCCAGCAGCCCGGACGGGGAGGAAAAACTGTTTTTT
CDR3: CASSPDGEEKLFF

V: TRBV7-8
D: NA
length: 13
size: NA
J: TRBJ1-6
DNA: TGTGCCAGCAGCTTACCTGGGAATTCACCCCTCCACTTT
CDR3: CASSLPGNSPLHF

V: TRBV28
D: NA
length: 13
size: few
J: TRBJ1-1
DNA: TGTGCCAGCAGTCGCGGGACAAGGACTGAAGCTTTCTTT
CDR3: CASSRGTRTEAFF

V: TRBV20-1
D: NA
length: 11
size: NA
J: TRBJ2-3
DNA: TGCAGTGCCCCGGGGACAGATACGCAGTATTTT
CDR3: CSAPGTDTQYF

V: TRBV2
D: TRBD1
length: 15
size: NA
J: TRBJ2-2
DNA: TGTGCCAGCAGTGTTGGACAGGGGAACACCGGGGAGCTGTTTTTT
CDR3: CASSVGQGNTGELFF

V: TRBV19
D: NA
length: 14
size: NA
J: TRBJ1-5
DNA: TGTGCCAGTAGCGTCCCACGGCACAATCAGCCCCAGCATTTT
CDR3: CASSVPRHNQPQHF

V: TRBV24-1
D: NA
length: 13
size: few
J: TRBJ2-3
DNA: TGTGCCACCCGACACGAAGTCACAGATACGCAGTATTTT
CDR3: CATRHEVTDTQYF

V: TRBV27
D: NA
length: 13
size: few
J: TRBJ2-7
DNA: TGTGCCAGCAGTATACAGGGTCCCTACGAGCAGTACTTC
CDR3: CASSIQGPYEQYF

V: TRBV6-1
D: TRBD1
length: 14
size: NA
J: TRBJ2-7
DNA: TGTGCCAGCAGTGAGGGACAGTGGACCTACGAGCAGTACTTC
CDR3: CASSEGQWTYEQYF

V: TRBV30
D: TRBD1
length: 14
size: NA
J: TRBJ1-1
DNA: TGTGCCTGGAGTCCCGGGACAGGAGGAACTGAAGCTTTCTTT
CDR3: CAWSPGTGGTEAFF

V: TRBV7-2
D: NA
length: 15
size: medium-sized
J: TRBJ1-5
DNA: TGTGCCAGCAGCTTAGGGGTTAGGAGGGATCAGCCCCAGCATTTT
CDR3: CASSLGVRRDQPQHF

V: TRBV27
D: TRBD1
length: 15
size: few
J: TRBJ1-1
DNA: TGTGCCAGCAGTCCTCAGACAGGGGTGGCAACTGAAGCTTTCTTT
CDR3: CASSPQTGVATEAFF

V: TRBV20-1
D: NA
length: 17
size: few
J: TRBJ2-4
DNA: TGCAGTGCTCACGCTCTATCGGGCGTTCTAGCCAAAAACATTCAGTACTTC
CDR3: CSAHALSGVLAKNIQYF

V: TRBV2
D: TRBD2
length: 20
size: NA
J: TRBJ2-3
DNA: TGTGCCAGCAGTGGTCGACTAGCGGGAGGGGAGACTTCTAGCACAGATACGCAGTATTTT
CDR3: CASSGRLAGGETSSTDTQYF

V: TRBV10-3
D: TRBD1
length: 15
size: NA
J: TRBJ2-7
DNA: TGTGCCATCAGTCCCCGACAGGGCTTCTCCTACGAGCAGTACTTC
CDR3: CAISPRQGFSYEQYF

V: TRBV7-2
D: NA
length: 14
size: few
J: TRBJ1-1
DNA: TGTGCCAGCAGCTCCTTGGTGATGAACACTGAAGCTTTCTTT
CDR3: CASSSLVMNTEAFF

V: TRBV6-1
D: NA
length: 13
size: NA
J: TRBJ1-1
DNA: TGTGCCAGCACCCACAGGGAAGGAACTGAAGCTTTCTTT
CDR3: CASTHREGTEAFF

V: TRBV18
D: TRBD2
length: 15
size: few
J: TRBJ2-7
DNA: TGTGCCAGCTCACCTCGACGGGAGGCGACCTACGAGCAGTACTTC
CDR3: CASSPRREATYEQYF

V: TRBV5-1
D: NA
length: 12
size: few
J: TRBJ2-5
DNA: TGCGCCAGCAGCTTGGAAGGAGAGACCCAGTACTTC
CDR3: CASSLEGETQYF

V: TRBV10-3
D: NA
length: 13
size: few
J: TRBJ1-5
DNA: TGTGCCATCCGGGAGGGGCGAAATCAGCCCCAGCATTTT
CDR3: CAIREGRNQPQHF

V: TRBV6-2/TRBV6-3
D: NA
length: 12
size: NA
J: TRBJ2-3
DNA: TGTGCCAGCAGGAAACCGGCAGATACGCAGTATTTT
CDR3: CASRKPADTQYF

V: TRBV2
D: NA
length: 11
size: NA
J: TRBJ1-6
DNA: TGTGCCAGCAGTGAAGACGCGGCCCTCCACTTT
CDR3: CASSEDAALHF

V: TRBV7-2
D: TRBD2
length: 15
size: few
J: TRBJ2-2
DNA: TGTGCCAGCAGCTATTTAGCGGGGGTGGCCGGGGAGCTGTTTTTT
CDR3: CASSYLAGVAGELFF

V: TRBV20-1
D: TRBD1
length: 15
size: NA
J: TRBJ1-6
DNA: TGCAGTGCTAGAGATCCCCGGGGACAGGGTTCACCCCTCCACTTT
CDR3: CSARDPRGQGSPLHF

V: TRBV4-1
D: TRBD1
length: 16
size: NA
J: TRBJ1-2
DNA: TGCGCCAGCAGCCAAATTGGGACAGGGGCGGTCAGTGGCTACACCTTC
CDR3: CASSQIGTGAVSGYTF

V: TRBV20-1
D: NA
length: 10
size: few
J: TRBJ2-7
DNA: TGCAGTGCAGGGTTCTACGAGCAGTACTTC
CDR3: CSAGFYEQYF

V: TRBV6-1
D: NA
length: 15
size: NA
J: TRBJ1-3
DNA: TGTGCCAGCAGTCTTGGGACATACTCTGGAAACACCATATATTTT
CDR3: CASSLGTYSGNTIYF

V: TRBV27
D: TRBD1
length: 14
size: NA
J: TRBJ2-7
DNA: TGTGCCAGCGCTGGCCGGGACAGGGTCCACGAGCAGTACTTC
CDR3: CASAGRDRVHEQYF

V: TRBV2
D: NA
length: 17
size: few
J: TRBJ2-1
DNA: TGTGCCAGCAGTCCCTCCCGCAGGGGGGCGTCCTACAATGAGCAGTTCTTC
CDR3: CASSPSRRGASYNEQFF

V: TRBV12-3/TRBV12-4
D: TRBD1
length: 14
size: NA
J: TRBJ1-3
DNA: TGTGCCAGCAGACGGACAGGGTATGGAAACACCATATATTTT
CDR3: CASRRTGYGNTIYF